These T cell receptor beta chains were read from a single sample in a study of regulatory T cells in long-lasting Graves disease. TCRdb itself ran the multiplex PCR reads through MiXCR, one entry per CDR3 protein. Of 400,000 to 500,000 distinct CDR3 sequences listed, roughly a fifth are singletons. This specimen consisted of peripheral blood mononuclear cells (PBMCs), obtained when the disease was refractory, from a patient treated with antithyroid drugs. These receptor sequences come from a female donor with Graves disease. The CDR3 runs from the conserved cysteine through the conserved F or W. The D gene is left open where the match is weak. A clone size is listed for some rows: how often the clone was seen (once, few, many), or a class if it is expanded.

CDR3aa	CDR3nt	abundance	j_gene	d_gene	v_gene
CASSSGASSNEQYF	TGTGCCAGCAGCTCCGGGGCCTCATCTAACGAGCAGTACTTC	many	TRBJ2-7	-	TRBV27
CASSQWNRDRDGYTF	TGTGCCAGCAGCCAATGGAACCGGGACCGAGATGGCTACACCTTC	few	TRBJ1-2	-	TRBV3-1
CAISESLEGFGNQPQHF	TGTGCCATCAGTGAGTCGTTGGAGGGTTTTGGCAATCAGCCCCAGCATTTT	few	TRBJ1-5	-	TRBV10-3
CASTYTFSGTGELFF	TGTGCCAGCACCTACACGTTTAGCGGGACCGGGGAGCTGTTTTTT	many	TRBJ2-2	TRBD2	TRBV6-1
CATSREWDIQYF	TGTGCCACCAGCAGGGAGTGGGACATTCAGTACTTC	few	TRBJ2-4	-	TRBV15
CASRIQGASTDTQYF	TGTGCCAGCAGAATACAGGGGGCTAGCACAGATACGCAGTATTTT	-	TRBJ2-3	TRBD1	TRBV6-2/TRBV6-3
CASSHPNRAGANVLTF	TGTGCCAGCAGCCACCCCAACAGGGCTGGGGCCAACGTCCTGACTTTC	-	TRBJ2-6	-	TRBV7-9
CASRYDRAMNTEAFF	TGTGCCAGCAGATACGACAGGGCTATGAACACTGAAGCTTTCTTT	many	TRBJ1-1	TRBD1	TRBV27
CASRQGGGFYEQYF	TGTGCCAGCAGACAAGGGGGAGGCTTCTACGAGCAGTACTTC	many	TRBJ2-7	-	TRBV28
CATSDSRTANTEAFF	TGTGCCACCAGTGATTCACGGACAGCCAACACTGAAGCTTTCTTT	-	TRBJ1-1	-	TRBV24-1